This passage covers 21 T cell receptor beta chains from one sample sequenced in a study of T cell repertoires in cytomegalovirus infection. Their recognized antigens are unknown. Via MiXCR, TCRdb re-called the reads, giving one row per CDR3 protein. Here the sample spans about 63,000 distinct CDR3 sequences, 20% being singletons. The specimen was CD8+ T cells from cultured PBMCs, collected from culture after CMV antigen stimulation. These receptors were taken from a human donor in good health (CMV status not recorded). Some clones in this sample may be carry-over from other donors' samples.

This clonotype was observed many times. The chain recombines TRBV12-3 or TRBV12-4 with TRBJ1-2, with 12 bases lining up with TRBD1. Trimming at V came to 3 bases and at J to 6 bases, leaving 2 bases not matched to a gene. The CDR3 consists of 14 residues. Here the CDR3 reads CASSFGTGGHGYTF. For the CDR3, the DNA is TGTGCCAGCAGTTTCGGGACAGGGGGCCATGGCTACACCTTC.

V usage is TRBV19 and J usage is TRBJ1-1, with D tentatively TRBD1 (5 bases). The length of the CDR3 is 16 residues. The V end lost 3 bases, the J end lost 5 bases, and 19 bases lay between the germline ends. From germline, CDR1 is LNHDA and CDR2 SQIVND (reference sequence). The CDR3 region has the DNA TGTGCCAGTAGTATCTTTCGGGGGGGAAGGAGGACTGAAGCTTTCTTT. Translated: CASSIFRGGRRTEAFF. Full variable domain (remainder filled in from reference TRBV19 and TRBJ1-1): DGGITQSPKYLFRKEGQNVTLSCEQNLNHDAMYWYRQDPGQGLRLIYYSQIVNDFQKGDIAEGYSVSREKKESFPLTVTSAQKNPTAFYLCASSIFRGGRRTEAFFGQGTRLTVV.

J is TRBJ2-5 and V is TRBV6-1; maybe TRBD2 (5 bases). There are 17 residues in the CDR3. V lost 1 base to trimming and J lost 5 bases, with 20 bases between them. CDR1 and CDR2 (germline): MNHNS, SASEGT. The CDR3 loop reads CASSEVRKGSRSETQYF. The CDR3 bases are TGTGCCAGCAGTGAAGTGAGGAAAGGGAGTCGCAGCGAGACCCAGTACTTC.

The rearrangement uses TRBV6-2 or TRBV6-3 and TRBJ2-7; 10 nucleotides align to TRBD1. Trimming at V came to 1 base and at J to 3 bases, leaving 6 bases not matched to a gene. Germline lookup yields CDR1 MNHEY and CDR2 SVGEGT. The CDR3 loop spans 16 amino acids. The CDR3 loop reads CASSYFPGTGDYEQYF. For the CDR3, the DNA is TGTGCCAGCAGTTACTTTCCCGGGACAGGGGACTACGAGCAGTACTTC.

Regarding this clonotype: The conserved phenylalanine or tryptophan normally closing the CDR3 is absent here, so this likely arose from a read error. This chain connects TRBV7-8 to TRBJ2-7; possibly TRBD1 for D (5 bases). The CDR3 loop spans 13 amino acids. The V gene lost 0 bases and the J gene lost 7 bases, with 10 bases spanning the gap. In germline, CDR1 is SGHVS, CDR2 FQNEAQ. CDR3 loop: CASSLAGPREQYY. The DNA for the CDR3 is TGTGCCAGCAGCTTAGCGGGGCCGAGGGAGCAGTACTAC.

The count of this clonotype is one. The chain uses TRBV12-3 or TRBV12-4 and TRBJ2-1, with D possibly being TRBD1 or TRBD2 (5 bases each). Trimming stripped 3 bases from V and 4 bases from J, with 13 bases between. This CDR3 is 15 amino acids long. CDR3 amino acids: CASSLGVPGYNEQFF. Written as DNA, the CDR3 is TGTGCCAGCAGTTTGGGAGTCCCAGGGTACAATGAGCAGTTCTTC.

This clonotype was counted many times. The CDR3 loop is CASSLLIWRTYEQYF. The DNA of the CDR3 is TGTGCCAGCAGTTTATTAATTTGGCGGACATACGAGCAGTACTTC. The chain employs TRBV28 and TRBJ2-7, with D possibly being TRBD1 (5 bases). With 1 base removed from V and 4 bases from J, the gap between germline ends came to 14 bases. The CDR3 runs to 15 residues. The germline V gene encodes CDR1 MDHEN and CDR2 SYDVKM.

CDR3 protein: CASSSGTGNYMVKNIQYF. Written as DNA, the CDR3 is TGTGCCAGCAGCTCCGGGACAGGGAATTATATGGTCAAAAACATTCAGTACTTC. The chain links TRBV11-2 to TRBJ2-4, with 9 bases identical to TRBD1. The junction had 13 bases not matched to a gene; V was cut back by 4 bases and J by 3 bases. The germline V gene encodes CDR1 SGHAT and CDR2 FQNNGV. This CDR3 has 18 amino acids.

This chain links TRBV7-6 with TRBJ2-1; 9 bases fit TRBD2. Trimming removed 1 base from V and 15 bases from J; junction bases left unmatched: 7. In germline, CDR1 is SGHVS, CDR2 FNYEAQ. The CDR3 contains 13 residues. The CDR3 loop reads CASSLGRGGRRFF. CDR3 sequence (DNA): TGTGCCAGCAGCTTAGGGCGGGGGGGCCGTCGGTTCTTC. The complete variable domain, with remaining parts taken from reference TRBV7-6 and TRBJ2-1, reads GAGVSQSPRYKVTKRGQDVALRCDPISGHVSLYWYRQALGQGPEFLTYFNYEAQQDKSGLPNDRFSAERPEGSISTLTIQRTEQRDSAMYRCASSLGRGGRRFFGPGTRLTVL.

This clonotype came up a few times. This chain joins TRBV6-2 or TRBV6-3 and TRBJ2-3, with D possibly being TRBD2 (7 bases). The CDR3 covers 14 residues. The germline CDR1 and CDR2 sequences are MNHEY and SVGEGT. Trimming removed 7 bases from V and 2 bases from J, with 13 bases in between. This CDR3 is CASKGGDSTDTQYF. The CDR3, as DNA: TGTGCCAGCAAAGGGGGGGACTCCACAGATACGCAGTATTTT.

In its sample, this clonotype was seen many times. This chain joins TRBV27 and TRBJ1-2; D gene uncertain. This CDR3 contains 16 residues. Germline assignment: CDR1 MNHEY and CDR2 SMNVEV (reference sequence). With 0 bases removed from V and 6 bases from J, the gap between germline ends came to 17 bases. The chain's CDR3 is CASSLSGSGFGNGYTF. The CDR3 nucleotides are TGTGCCAGCAGTTTATCGGGAAGCGGGTTTGGGAATGGCTACACCTTC.

The chain carries TRBV27 and TRBJ1-2; D is unresolved. V lost 3 bases and J lost 4, with 9 bases in between. The CDR3 runs 13 residues. Germline lookup yields CDR1 MNHEY and CDR2 SMNVEV (reference sequence). CDR3 DNA sequence: TGTGCCAGCAGTTTTAGCACGGGCTATGGCTACACCTTC. Translation: CASSFSTGYGYTF.

This clonotype was seen a handful of times. The chain recombines TRBV7-9 with TRBJ2-1; 9 bases align to TRBD2. Trimming cost V 5 bases and J 3 bases; bases outside gene matches: 5. CDR1 and CDR2 (germline): SEHNR, FQNEAQ (reference sequence). The CDR3 extends over 15 amino acids. The CDR3 loop is CASSLTTSGYNEQFF. DNA for the CDR3: TGTGCCAGCAGCCTGACGACTAGCGGCTACAATGAGCAGTTCTTC.

This clonotype was observed a few times. The CDR3 bases are TGTGCCAGCAGCCCCACGGTACTTGCGGAGCAGTACTTC. This translates into CASSPTVLAEQYF. J is TRBJ2-7 and V is TRBV7-8; no definite D call. Germline V gene sequence: CDR1 SGHVS, CDR2 FQNEAQ. The CDR3 is 13 residues long. With 5 bases removed from V and 7 bases from J, the gap between germline ends came to 15 bases.

This clonotype was counted a few times. This chain links TRBV27 with TRBJ1-5, with a tentative D call TRBD1 (6 bases). Trimming pared 2 bases from V and 7 bases from J, leaving 15 bases between. The CDR3 is 15 amino acids. Germline assignment: CDR1 MNHEY and CDR2 SMNVEV (reference sequence). The CDR3 DNA follows: TGTGCCAGCAGTTTAGGTTCGAGCAGGGGACAGCCCCAGCATTTT. Translated, it gives CASSLGSSRGQPQHF.

The chain uses TRBV12-3 or TRBV12-4 and TRBJ2-1; weak D call: TRBD1 (5 bases). Trimming left V 5 bases short and J 7 bases short, with 15 bases between. The CDR3 covers 14 residues. CDR3 coding DNA: TGTGCCAGCAGTATCTCCGGACAATTAAATGAGCAGTTCTTC. It is translated as CASSISGQLNEQFF.

This clonotype has just a few counts. V is TRBV7-2 and J is TRBJ2-3, with no clear D. CDR1 and CDR2 (germline): SGHTA, FQGNSA. Trimming cost V 4 bases and J 2 bases, with 7 bases left between them. The CDR3 has 13 amino acids. The CDR3 nucleotides read TGTGCCAGCAGCTCCTCTTACACAGATACGCAGTATTTT. This codes for CASSSSYTDTQYF.

This clonotype has more than one count but fewer than ten. CDR3 in DNA: TGTGCCAGCAGCCCCCACCGGACTAGCGACCCCCACGAGCAGTACTTC. Protein sequence: CASSPHRTSDPHEQYF. This rearrangement joins TRBV7-3 to TRBJ2-7; 9 positions match TRBD2. Germline CDR1 and CDR2: SGHTA and FQGTGA. The trim removed 5 bases at V and 5 bases at J, leaving 13 bases unmatched. The CDR3 length is 16 residues.

This clonotype was recorded a few times. The rearrangement uses TRBV19 and TRBJ1-1, with a tentative D call TRBD1 (5 bases). The CDR3 totals 13 residues. Germline-derived CDR1 and CDR2 are LNHDA and SQIVND (reference sequence). Deletions cut 10 bases from V and 4 bases from J, with 16 bases between. The CDR3: CATSRSRATEAFF. CDR3 bases: TGTGCCACAAGTAGAAGCAGGGCCACTGAAGCTTTCTTT.

The chain links TRBV7-8 to TRBJ1-4; TRBD1 is a possible D gene (5 bases). The CDR3 has 13 amino acids. V lost 11 bases and J lost 2, with 12 bases in between. Germline values: CDR1 SGHVS, CDR2 FQNEAQ. The CDR3 bases are TGTGCCGTTAGGGGACGGACTAATGAAAAACTGTTTTTT. This translates into CAVRGRTNEKLFF.

The V call is TRBV4-1, the J call TRBJ1-1; D is undetermined. The CDR3 is made up of 13 amino acids. V lost 2 bases to trimming and J lost 1 base, with 5 bases between them. CDR1 is MGHRA, CDR2 YSYEKL, per germline. CDR3 sequence reads: CASSQPTNTEAFF. CDR3 DNA: TGCGCCAGCAGCCAACCGACGAACACTGAAGCTTTCTTT.